This T cell receptor (beta chain) was documented in a study of T cell repertoires in cytomegalovirus infection. Study at large: Public TCR beta signatures were indicative of both CMV infection and a matching HLA type.

TCRdb re-analysed the reads in MiXCR, keeping a single row per CDR3 protein. In the table there are approximately 500,000 distinct CDR3 sequences, around 11% of which are singletons. Study-level results: The ex vivo response was dominated by HLA-C-restricted CMV-specific TCR beta clonotypes. Carriage of CMV together with the relevant HLA was identifiable through cumulative public TCR beta family frequency.

With regard to this clonotype: Its target is not known.

Per the germline V gene, CDR1 is SGHDN and CDR2 is FVKESK. There are 12 residues in the CDR3. V lost 6 bases to trimming and J lost 5 bases, with 10 bases between them. V usage is TRBV14 and J usage is TRBJ1-1; a possible D gene is TRBD1 (6 bases). Sample: PBMCs. This TCR was sampled from a human donor in good health (CMV status not recorded). Some clones in this sample may be carry-over from other donors' samples. The CDR3 loop is CASRGGGTEAFF. In DNA, the CDR3 is TGTGCCAGCAGAGGGGGGGGGACTGAAGCTTTCTTT. The full variable domain, its missing parts supplied by reference TRBV14 and TRBJ1-1, is EAGVTQFPSHSVIEKGQTVTLRCDPISGHDNLYWYRRVMGKEIKFLLHFVKESKQDESGMPNNRFLAERTGGTYSTLKVQPAELEDSGVYFCASRGGGTEAFFGQGTRLTVV.